This T cell receptor (beta chain) was sequenced in a study of OX40 agonist ivuxolimab in advanced cancers. Study overall: There were three patients with partial responses, one having hepatocellular carcinoma and two cutaneous melanoma.

Any history of autoimmune disease or systemic immunosuppression disqualified patients. Baseline, cycle 4 day 1, and cycle 7 day 1 were the blood sampling points. Libraries were prepared by immunoSEQ multiplex PCR; TCRdb keeps only in-frame clonotypes and omits some of them. The sample includes fewer than 35,000 clones, approximately 90% seen only once; the top ten take approximately 22%. The CDR3 consists of 12 residues. The J segment lost 6 bases and the V segment lost 2 bases, leaving 2 bases of the junction unmatched. Germline assignment: CDR1 GTSNPN and CDR2 SVGIG (reference sequence). Study-level points and caveats: Among the nonresponders, some also had low normalized T-cell clonal expansion.

For this clone: The antigen is not known.

This chain connects TRBV30 to TRBJ1-1; 8 bases match TRBD1. The clonotype comes from an adult with an advanced solid tumor such as melanoma, head and neck, liver or kidney cancer. Here the sequenced sample was CD4+ or CD8+ T cells sorted from blood, taken in a trial of the OX40 agonist ivuxolimab. The CDR3 DNA sequence: TGTGCCTGGAGTAAGACAGGGGCTGAAGCTTTCTTT. It codes for CAWSKTGAEAFF.